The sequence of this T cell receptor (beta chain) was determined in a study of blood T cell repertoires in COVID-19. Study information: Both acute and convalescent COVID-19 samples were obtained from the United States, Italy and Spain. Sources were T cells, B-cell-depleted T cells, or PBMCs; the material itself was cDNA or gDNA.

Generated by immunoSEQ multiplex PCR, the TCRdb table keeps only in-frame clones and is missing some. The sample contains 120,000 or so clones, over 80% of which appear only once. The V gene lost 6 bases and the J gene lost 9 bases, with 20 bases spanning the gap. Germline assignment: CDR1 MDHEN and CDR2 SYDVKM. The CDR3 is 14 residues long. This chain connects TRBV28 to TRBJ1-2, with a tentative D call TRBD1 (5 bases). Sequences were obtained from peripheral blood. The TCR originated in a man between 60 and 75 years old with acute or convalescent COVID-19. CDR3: CASSPAGLVNSYTF. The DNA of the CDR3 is TGTGCCAGCAGCCCGGCAGGGCTAGTCAATAGCTACACCTTC.